A selection of T cell receptor beta chains follows, all from one sample in a study of identical twins. TCRdb reprocessed the 5' RACE reads via MiXCR and lists one record per CDR3 protein. The sample contains hundreds of thousands of distinct CDR3 sequences, 15% to 20% of which appear only once. A further study also used this sample, focusing on T cells expressing NK-cell markers.

The material sequenced was PBMCs. Every receptor here comes from a woman aged 18-29 years in good health. Both conserved end residues are part of each CDR3. The order of the fields is clone size, D gene, V gene, J gene, CDR3 DNA, CDR3 protein. D genes are given only for firm matches. Clone size is not always given. Where it is, it says once, few, many or a class for expanded clones.

few,TRBD1,TRBV7-2,TRBJ2-7,TGTGCCAGCAGCCGAGACAGGGCAATGACCTACGAGCAGTACTTC,CASSRDRAMTYEQYF
many,.,TRBV12-3/TRBV12-4,TRBJ1-6,TGTGCCAGCACCTGGGGGGCTAGCTCCTATAATTCACCCCTCCACTTT,CASTWGASSYNSPLHF
few,.,TRBV25-1,TRBJ2-5,TGTGCCAGCAGTTTCAGGGTGGAGACCCAGTACTTC,CASSFRVETQYF
few,.,TRBV6-1,TRBJ2-2,TGTGCCACCACCCCCTACAGAGGCACCGGGGAGCTGTTTTTT,CATTPYRGTGELFF
.,.,TRBV29-1,TRBJ1-1,TGCAGCGTTGGAGGAGAGTCGGGTAGGGCTTTCTTT,CSVGGESGRAFF
few,TRBD1,TRBV6-1,TRBJ1-6,TGTGCCAGCAAACCGGGACAGGGGCTCTATAATTCACCCCTCCACTTT,CASKPGQGLYNSPLHF
.,.,TRBV4-3,TRBJ2-1,TGCGCCAGCAGCCAAGGTAGTGGTATAGGGATCTACAATGAGCAGTTCTTC,CASSQGSGIGIYNEQFF
few,.,TRBV12-3/TRBV12-4,TRBJ2-3,TGTGCCAGCAGCCACGACTTATTAGGAGATACGCAGTATTTT,CASSHDLLGDTQYF
.,TRBD1,TRBV12-3/TRBV12-4,TRBJ1-6,TGTGCCAGCAGGGGACAGGGGGAATCACCCCTCCACTTT,CASRGQGESPLHF
.,.,TRBV7-2,TRBJ1-2,TGTGCCAGCAGCTTAGATACCGGCTACACCTTC,CASSLDTGYTF
few,.,TRBV6-5,TRBJ2-2,TGTGCCAGCGCCTCCTACCGGGAGCTGTTTTTT,CASASYRELFF
.,.,TRBV4-3,TRBJ2-1,TGCGCCAGCAGCGGGGTGTGGGAGCAGTTCTTC,CASSGVWEQFF
few,TRBD2,TRBV6-4,TRBJ2-5,TGTGCCAGCACCCTCAAGCGAGTAAGGGGACTAGCGGGTCGAGGTTCAGAGACCCAGTACTTC,CASTLKRVRGLAGRGSETQYF
few,TRBD1,TRBV3-1,TRBJ2-7,TGTGCCAGCAGCCAAGTAGACAGGGGGCGCGAGCAGTACTTC,CASSQVDRGREQYF
few,TRBD2,TRBV7-3,TRBJ2-1,TGTGCCAGCAGCTTAACCGGGACTAGCGGGAGCAATGAGCAGTTCTTC,CASSLTGTSGSNEQFF
once,.,TRBV3-1,TRBJ2-3,TGTGCCAGCAGCCCCCCCCTGAAAACCACAGATACGCAGTATTTT,CASSPPLKTTDTQYF
few,.,TRBV6-6,TRBJ1-5,TGTGCCAGCAGTTCGCAGGATCAGCCCCAGCATTTT,CASSSQDQPQHF
few,TRBD2,TRBV5-1,TRBJ2-7,TGCGCCAGCAGCTTGGAAGGAGCGGGAATCTCCTACGAGCAGTACTTC,CASSLEGAGISYEQYF
few,TRBD2,TRBV9,TRBJ2-7,TGTGCCAGCAGCGTAGGTAGCGGGGGCACCTACGAGCAGTACTTC,CASSVGSGGTYEQYF
.,.,TRBV6-1,TRBJ1-2,TGTGCCACCGCAGGGGTCCACTATGGCTACACCTTC,CATAGVHYGYTF
.,TRBD2,TRBV10-3,TRBJ2-3,TGTGCCATGCGGGCGGGGGGCCTTCTCAGCCCAGATACGCAGTATTTT,CAMRAGGLLSPDTQYF
.,TRBD2,TRBV20-1,TRBJ2-2,TGCAGTGCTAGAGACCACTCTAGCGGGAGTGCCGGGGAGCTGTTTTTT,CSARDHSSGSAGELFF
few,TRBD1,TRBV12-3/TRBV12-4,TRBJ2-7,TGTGCCAGCAGCCTCGACAGGGCAAGGAACGAGCAGTACTTC,CASSLDRARNEQYF
few,.,TRBV7-6,TRBJ2-1,TGTGCCAGCAGCTTGGAGGGATCGAGAGGTGAGCAGTTCTTC,CASSLEGSRGEQFF
.,.,TRBV4-3,TRBJ2-5,TGCGCCAGCAGCCAAGATACAGCCGGGTACCAAGAGACCCAGTACTTC,CASSQDTAGYQETQYF
few,.,TRBV25-1,TRBJ1-1,TGTGCCAGCAGCCGCCGGGATAACACTGAAGCTTTCTTT,CASSRRDNTEAFF
many,TRBD1,TRBV7-2,TRBJ2-3,TGTGCCAGCAGCTTAAGTGGGACAGGGACAGATACGCAGTATTTT,CASSLSGTGTDTQYF
.,TRBD1,TRBV11-3,TRBJ1-1,TGTGCCAGCAACGGGGACAGCACTGAAGCTTTCTTT,CASNGDSTEAFF
few,TRBD2,TRBV5-1,TRBJ2-7,TGCGCCAGCAGCTTGGGGTTCGGGAGGGACTACGAGCAGTACTTC,CASSLGFGRDYEQYF
few,.,TRBV12-3/TRBV12-4,TRBJ2-5,TGTGCCAGCAGTAAATGGGAGACCCAGTACTTC,CASSKWETQYF
.,.,TRBV20-1,TRBJ2-1,TGCATGCCACGGGGGCCGCTTCGGAATGAGCAGTTCTTC,CMPRGPLRNEQFF
few,.,TRBV12-3/TRBV12-4,TRBJ1-1,TGTGCCAGCAGTTTAATAGGATTCACTGAAGCTTTCTTT,CASSLIGFTEAFF
once,.,TRBV2,TRBJ2-5,TGTGCCAGCAGTGGGAGGTGGAGGGGGACGGAGACCCAGTACTTC,CASSGRWRGTETQYF
.,.,TRBV2,TRBJ2-7,TGTGCCAGCGGCAGGCGTCACGAGCAGTACTTC,CASGRRHEQYF
few,.,TRBV15,TRBJ2-7,TGTGCCACCAGCAGAGACCACGAGCAGTACTTC,CATSRDHEQYF
many,.,TRBV18,TRBJ1-5,TGTGCCAGCTCACCTGGGGGAAGCAATCAGCCCCAGCATTTT,CASSPGGSNQPQHF
.,.,TRBV15,TRBJ2-7,TGTGCCACCAGCAGCGAGAGACCCTTTCTGTACTTC,CATSSERPFLYF
.,TRBD1,TRBV11-2,TRBJ1-1,TGTGCCAGCAGCTTAAGACGATGGACAGGGATCGCTTTCTTT,CASSLRRWTGIAFF
.,.,TRBV5-1,TRBJ1-1,TGCGCCAGCAGCCCACGACAGACTTTCGTTGGTGAAGCTTTCTTT,CASSPRQTFVGEAFF
few,.,TRBV6-2/TRBV6-3,TRBJ2-1,TGTGCCAGCAGTCGAAGACTAGACAACAATGAGCAGTTCTTC,CASSRRLDNNEQFF
few,TRBD1,TRBV25-1,TRBJ1-5,TGTGCCAGCAGCGCCGGGACAGGGGGCTCTCAGCCCCAGCATTTT,CASSAGTGGSQPQHF
.,.,TRBV7-2,TRBJ1-6,TGTGCCAGCAGCTTAGACGGACCATTATATAATTCACCCCTCCACTTT,CASSLDGPLYNSPLHF
.,.,TRBV20-1,TRBJ2-3,TGCAGTGCTAGGGTCGCTGGGGGGCACGATACGCAGTATTTT,CSARVAGGHDTQYF
.,TRBD1,TRBV29-1,TRBJ2-3,TGCAGCGTACACCTCCGGACAGGGGCGCTCACAGATACGCAGTATTTT,CSVHLRTGALTDTQYF
.,.,TRBV3-1,TRBJ1-3,TGTGCCAGCAGTCAAAGAAAGGGCACCATATATTTT,CASSQRKGTIYF
.,.,TRBV5-1,TRBJ1-1,TGCGCCAGCAGCGATCAGGGTGACACTGAAGCTTTCTTT,CASSDQGDTEAFF
few,.,TRBV20-1,TRBJ1-1,TGCAGTGCTAGTGCCCGGGAAAACACTGAAGCTTTCTTT,CSASARENTEAFF
.,.,TRBV6-5,TRBJ2-2,TGTGCCAGCAGTTACTCAGTCAGTCCCGGGGAGCTGTTTTTT,CASSYSVSPGELFF
.,TRBD1,TRBV11-2,TRBJ2-4,TGTGCCAGCAGCTTAGTTGCAGGGCAGGGGGCGTCCAAAAACATTCAGTACTTC,CASSLVAGQGASKNIQYF